The rows below give T cell receptor beta chains drawn from one sample of a study of blood T cell repertoires in COVID-19. TCRdb's copy holds only in-frame clones and misses some; the assay was immunoSEQ multiplex PCR. Seen here are around 70,000 clones, 82% observed once, and the top ten hold under 8%. Sequenced input: peripheral blood. The source is a man between 60 and 75 years old with acute or convalescent COVID-19. Both conserved end residues are part of each CDR3. The D gene is left open where the match is weak. Size values are once, few and many counts, or a class for expanded clones, and some rows have none.

>TRBD1|TRBV7-2|14|TRBJ1-1|NA
CASSNTGGYTEAFF
TGTGCCAGCAGCAATACAGGGGGCTACACTGAAGCTTTCTTT
>TRBD1|TRBV18|14|TRBJ1-1|few
CASSPGQANTEAFF
TGTGCCAGCTCACCGGGACAGGCTAACACTGAAGCTTTCTTT
>NA|TRBV18|14|TRBJ1-2|NA
CASSPYNYKDGYTF
TGTGCCAGCTCACCATACAACTACAAAGATGGCTACACCTTC
>NA|TRBV25-1|16|TRBJ2-2|NA
CASSEGFGVNTGELFF
TGTGCCAGCAGTGAAGGATTCGGGGTTAACACCGGGGAGCTGTTTTTT
>NA|TRBV3-1/TRBV3-2|15|TRBJ1-2|NA
CASSPAGTPNYGYTF
TGTGCCAGCAGCCCAGCCGGGACACCAAACTATGGCTACACCTTC
>NA|TRBV6-1|16|TRBJ1-5|NA
CASSEQGKNSNQPQHF
TGTGCCAGCAGTGAACAGGGGAAGAACAGCAATCAGCCCCAGCATTTT
>TRBD1|TRBV4-3|14|TRBJ1-5|NA
CASSPTGGNQPQHF
TGCGCCAGCAGCCCGACAGGGGGGAATCAGCCCCAGCATTTT
>NA|TRBV5-5|14|TRBJ2-6|NA
CASSGGSGANVLTF
TGTGCCAGCAGCGGCGGGTCCGGGGCCAACGTCCTGACTTTC
>NA|TRBV3-1/TRBV3-2|14|TRBJ1-1|NA
CASSRQTGTTEAFF
TGTGCCAGCAGCCGCCAAACAGGGACCACTGAAGCTTTCTTT
>NA|TRBV9|15|TRBJ2-7|NA
CASSVEGLSSYEQYF
TGTGCCAGCAGCGTAGAGGGACTGAGCTCCTACGAGCAGTACTTC
>NA|TRBV19|13|TRBJ1-3|NA
CASSDSLGNTIYF
TGTGCCAGTAGCGACAGCTTAGGAAACACCATATATTTT
>NA|TRBV7-9|15|TRBJ1-1|NA
CASSGGGVMNTEAFF
TGCGCCAGCAGCGGAGGGGGGGTCATGAACACTGAAGCTTTCTTT
>NA|TRBV6-5|13|TRBJ1-1|NA
CASSYEANTEAFF
TGTGCCAGCAGTTACGAGGCCAACACTGAAGCTTTCTTT
>TRBD1|TRBV30|12|TRBJ1-2|NA
CAWGGQGFGYTF
TGTGCCTGGGGAGGACAGGGTTTCGGCTACACCTTC
>TRBD1|TRBV10-1|15|TRBJ2-5|few
CASSTGQGREETQYF
TGCGCCAGCAGCACGGGACAGGGAAGAGAGGAGACCCAGTACTTC
>NA|TRBV11-3|14|TRBJ2-2|NA
CASSLFTGPGELFF
TGTGCCAGCAGCTTATTTACAGGGCCCGGGGAGCTGTTTTTT
>NA|TRBV24-1|14|TRBJ2-1|NA
CATSAEGSYNEQFF
TGTGCCACCAGTGCGGAGGGATCCTACAATGAGCAGTTCTTC
>NA|TRBV3-1/TRBV3-2|15|TRBJ1-6|NA
CASSIRGRSNSPLHF
TGTGCCAGCAGTATCCGGGGGAGGAGTAATTCACCCCTCCACTTT
>NA|TRBV7-2|13|TRBJ1-1|NA
CASSPPLARKAFF
TGTGCCAGCAGCCCCCCCTTGGCTAGGAAAGCTTTCTTT
>NA|TRBV13|15|TRBJ2-3|NA
CASSFVQADTDTQYF
TGTGCCAGCAGCTTCGTTCAAGCGGACACAGATACGCAGTATTTT
>TRBD1|TRBV27|14|TRBJ1-5|NA
CASSYNRGNQPQHF
TGTGCCAGCAGTTATAACAGGGGAAATCAGCCCCAGCATTTT
>NA|TRBV25-1|12|TRBJ1-2|NA
CASSGPGYGYTF
TGTGCCAGCAGTGGTCCCGGCTATGGCTACACCTTC
>TRBD1|TRBV7-2|16|TRBJ1-6|once
CASSLGTGNYNSPLHF
TGTGCCAGCAGCTTAGGGACAGGGAACTATAATTCACCCCTCCACTTT
>NA|TRBV5-4|14|TRBJ2-5|few
CASSDTSGRVAQYF
TGTGCCAGCAGCGACACAAGCGGGCGTGTGGCCCAGTACTTC
>NA|TRBV5-6|14|TRBJ2-1|NA
CASNTEFRDNEQFF
TGTGCCAGCAATACGGAGTTCAGGGACAATGAGCAGTTCTTC
>NA|TRBV11-2|13|TRBJ2-1|NA
CASSNNREGEQFF
TGTGCCAGCAGCAACAACAGGGAAGGAGAGCAGTTCTTC
>NA|TRBV3-1/TRBV3-2|17|TRBJ1-6|NA
CASSQAGGSSYNSPLHF
TGTGCCAGCAGCCAAGCCGGGGGAAGCTCCTATAATTCACCCCTCCACTTT
>TRBD1|TRBV29-1|14|TRBJ1-4|NA
CSVNSGTGGEKLFF
TGCAGCGTCAACTCCGGGACAGGGGGTGAAAAACTGTTTTTT
>NA|TRBV7-9|12|TRBJ1-1|NA
CASSPRGDEAFF
TGTGCCAGCAGCCCAAGGGGTGATGAAGCTTTCTTT
>TRBD1|TRBV10-1|17|TRBJ1-2|NA
CASGGQGAPPINYGYTF
TGCGCCAGCGGTGGACAGGGTGCCCCTCCTATTAACTATGGCTACACCTTC
>NA|TRBV18|13|TRBJ1-1|NA
CASSPPGGTEAFF
TGTGCCAGCTCACCACCGGGAGGCACTGAAGCTTTCTTT
>NA|TRBV6-2/TRBV6-3|14|TRBJ2-2|NA
CASSPLAETGELFF
TGTGCCAGCAGTCCCCTGGCCGAAACCGGGGAGCTGTTTTTT
>TRBD2|TRBV25-1|18|TRBJ2-2|NA
CASSDGLAGGPVTGELFF
TGTGCCAGCAGTGATGGCCTAGCGGGGGGGCCGGTCACCGGGGAGCTGTTTTTT
>NA|TRBV6-6|15|TRBJ2-2|NA
CASSQQGVNTGELFF
TGTGCCAGCAGTCAGCAGGGTGTCAACACCGGGGAGCTGTTTTTT
>NA|TRBV4-3|15|TRBJ2-3|few
CASSQGTGGRDTQYF
TGCGCCAGCAGCCAAGGGACGGGGGGCCGGGATACGCAGTATTTT
>NA|TRBV4-3|17|TRBJ1-3|NA
CASSQASRGVAGNTIYF
TGCGCCAGCAGCCAAGCGAGCCGCGGAGTCGCTGGAAACACCATATATTTT
>TRBD1|TRBV6-5|15|TRBJ1-3|NA
CASRPTGGAENTIYF
TGTGCCAGCAGACCTACAGGGGGCGCGGAAAACACCATATATTTT
>NA|TRBV6-6|12|TRBJ2-2|NA
CASRLDTGELFF
TGTGCCAGCAGACTAGACACCGGGGAGCTGTTTTTT
>TRBD1|TRBV2|14|TRBJ1-5|NA
CASSGEGGPQPQHF
TGTGCCAGCAGTGGCGAAGGGGGCCCACAGCCCCAGCATTTT
>TRBD1|TRBV19|17|TRBJ1-5|NA
CASSTDRGAGSNQPQHF
TGTGCCAGTAGTACGGACAGGGGGGCCGGCAGCAATCAGCCCCAGCATTTT